The present T cell receptor beta chain was sequenced within a study of beta chain features in type 1 diabetes. Study at large: There was similarity between patients and healthy donors in age, gender and cell yields. Findings of the study overall: Naive, central memory and Treg TCRB repertoires appeared more alike in patients than in healthy donors. Moderate but significant shortening of TCRB CDR3s was recorded in all four CD4+ subsets from Type 1 diabetes patients. Shorter templates may be favored by PCR, equally so in patients and controls.

This clone came up a few times. The antigen remains undetermined. What was sequenced were expressed TCRB transcripts, since all of the isolated RNA had been reverse transcribed. Clones were read by immunoSEQ multiplex PCR, and TCRdb kept only the in-frame ones, dropping some. The repertoire has around 250,000 clones, approximately 13% of them found once; the top ten carry 0.019%. CDR3 size: 16 residues. V lost 4 bases, J lost 7 bases, and 17 bases stayed unmatched. Per germline, CDR1 SGHDT and CDR2 YYEEEE. Every participating donor gave one draw, a heparinised blood sample averaging around 0.11 L. The chain couples TRBV5-6 to TRBJ2-7, with 7 bases lining up with TRBD1. The sequenced sample consisted of naive CD4+ T cells from blood. The receptor comes from a man aged 30 to 45 with type 1 diabetes. CDR3: CASSPRRGGYEIEQYF. CDR3 in DNA: TGTGCCAGCAGCCCGAGGCGAGGGGGCTATGAGATAGAGCAGTACTTC. The full variable domain, with the rest looked up from reference TRBV5-6 and TRBJ2-7, is DAGVTQSPTHLIKTRGQQVTLRCSPKSGHDTVSWYQQALGQGPQFIFQYYEEEERQRGNFPDRFSGHQFPNYSSELNVNALLLGDSALYLCASSPRRGGYEIEQYFGPGTRLTVT.